This is a list of T cell receptor beta chains from one sample in a study of identical twins. Using its own MiXCR run on the 5' RACE reads, TCRdb lists one record per CDR3 protein. In the table there are over 500,000 distinct CDR3 sequences, 22% of which are singletons. These data also featured in a second study, about T cells expressing NK-cell markers.

The sample consisted of CD4+ T cells sorted from blood. All receptors derive from a woman aged 18-29 years in good health. The CDR3 runs from the conserved cysteine through the conserved F or W. The order of the fields is clone size, J gene, D gene, V gene, CDR3 DNA, CDR3 protein. A D gene is named only where the DNA matches it firmly. Size is omitted from some rows. Given values are once, few, many or a class for expanded clones.

>NA|TRBJ2-1|TRBD2|TRBV5-1
TGCGCCAGCACCCACGGACTAGCTTGGGACAATGAGCAGTTCTTC
CASTHGLAWDNEQFF
>few|TRBJ1-1|NA|TRBV12-3/TRBV12-4
TGTGCCAGCAGCCTTCGCGGGAGATACGCTGAAGCTTTCTTT
CASSLRGRYAEAFF
>few|TRBJ1-2|NA|TRBV25-1
TGTGCCAGCAGTGAATTGCGGGGTGGCTACACCTTC
CASSELRGGYTF
>NA|TRBJ2-2|TRBD2|TRBV7-2
TGTGCCAGCAGCTCGCCGGGACTAGAGCGGTTTTTT
CASSSPGLERFF
>NA|TRBJ2-2|TRBD2|TRBV25-1
TGTGCCAGCAGTCGCCTAGCGGGGGAAACCGGGGAGCTGTTTTTT
CASSRLAGETGELFF
>few|TRBJ2-3|NA|TRBV5-1
TGTGCCAGCAGCTTAGAACGGGAGGATACGCAGTATTTT
CASSLEREDTQYF
>once|TRBJ2-2|TRBD1|TRBV10-3
TGTGCCATCAGTGAGGGACAGGGGGCCGGGGAGCTGTTTTTT
CAISEGQGAGELFF
>few|TRBJ2-3|TRBD2|TRBV20-1
TGCAGTGCTACCGATCTAGCGGGGAACACAGATACGCAGTATTTT
CSATDLAGNTDTQYF
>NA|TRBJ2-7|TRBD1|TRBV15
TGTGCCACCAGCAGAGAAGTCCGGGACAGGGTCCCCGAGCAGTACTTC
CATSREVRDRVPEQYF
>NA|TRBJ2-1|NA|TRBV20-1
TGCAGTGCTCGCCGGGGCCGCTCCTACAATGAGCAGTTCTTC
CSARRGRSYNEQFF
>NA|TRBJ2-4|TRBD2|TRBV11-2
TGTGCCAGCAGCCTACCTGGGGGGGGCAAAAACATTCAGTACTTC
CASSLPGGGKNIQYF
>few|TRBJ1-4|NA|TRBV29-1
TGCAGCGTTCTAGGAGGGGAGGGTGAAAAACTGTTTTTT
CSVLGGEGEKLFF
>few|TRBJ2-2|NA|TRBV6-5
TGTGCCAGCAGTTACTCGTATACAGGGATGGGCGGGCTGTTTTTT
CASSYSYTGMGGLFF
>NA|TRBJ2-3|TRBD2|TRBV5-1
TGCGCCAGCATATTTAGCGGGGCTAGCACAGATACGCAGTATTTT
CASIFSGASTDTQYF
>few|TRBJ2-3|TRBD2|TRBV4-3
TGCGCCAGCAGCCAAGAATCCAGCGGGGGATACACAGATACGCAGTATTTT
CASSQESSGGYTDTQYF
>NA|TRBJ2-2|TRBD2|TRBV9
TGTGCCAGCAGCGTAGTGAGCGGGAGTACCGGGGAGCTGTTTTTT
CASSVVSGSTGELFF
>few|TRBJ2-3|NA|TRBV7-9
TGTGCCAGCAGCCCAACCACAGAGGGAACGCAGTATTTT
CASSPTTEGTQYF
>NA|TRBJ2-2|TRBD1|TRBV7-9
TGTGCCAGCAGCTCCTGGACAGGGAACACCGGGGAGCTGTTTTTT
CASSSWTGNTGELFF
>NA|TRBJ2-5|NA|TRBV7-2
TGTGCCAGCAGCCCGAACAGACTCGGGAAGATCGGCGAGACCCAGTACTTC
CASSPNRLGKIGETQYF
>NA|TRBJ2-3|TRBD2|TRBV7-3
TGTGCCAGCAGCTTAACGGCGGGAGCGCAGTATTTT
CASSLTAGAQYF
>NA|TRBJ2-5|NA|TRBV12-5
TGTGCTAGTGCCCGAAGGACAGTACAAGAGACCCAGTACTTC
CASARRTVQETQYF
>NA|TRBJ2-6|NA|TRBV20-1
TGCAGTGCTAGACGAGGGGGGCCCCGGTCTGGGGCCAACGTCCTGACTTTC
CSARRGGPRSGANVLTF
>NA|TRBJ1-6|NA|TRBV21-1
TGTGCCAGCACGGGCCACCCTAATTCACCCCTCCACTTT
CASTGHPNSPLHF
>NA|TRBJ2-4|NA|TRBV21-1
TGTGCCAGCAGCAAGGAGACTAGCGGCAAAAACATTCAGTACTTC
CASSKETSGKNIQYF
>NA|TRBJ1-1|NA|TRBV5-1
TGCGCCAGCAGCTTGGTGCCGGGGGTGAACACTGAAGCTTTCTTT
CASSLVPGVNTEAFF
>few|TRBJ2-5|TRBD1|TRBV7-2
TGTGCCAGCAGCCAGGGACAGGCGAACCAAGAGACCCAGTACTTC
CASSQGQANQETQYF
>NA|TRBJ1-2|NA|TRBV6-1
TGTGCCATAGGGCGCAGGGGTTTCGAGCTCTATGGCTACACCTTC
CAIGRRGFELYGYTF
>NA|TRBJ1-5|TRBD1|TRBV9
TGTGCCAGCAGCCCCCACGCGACAGGGGGCAATCAGCCCCAGCATTTT
CASSPHATGGNQPQHF
>NA|TRBJ2-1|NA|TRBV20-1
TGCAGTGCTATCGCGAATGAGCAGTTCTTC
CSAIANEQFF
>NA|TRBJ2-3|NA|TRBV12-3/TRBV12-4
TGTGCCAGCAGTTTTCTCTCTAGCACAGATACGCAGTATTTT
CASSFLSSTDTQYF
>few|TRBJ2-2|NA|TRBV12-3/TRBV12-4
TGTGCCAGCAGTCCCTACCGGGAGCTGTTTTTT
CASSPYRELFF
>few|TRBJ2-3|TRBD2|TRBV20-1
TGCAGTGGAATGCGGGCCGACGGGGGGGTCACAGATACGCAGTATTTT
CSGMRADGGVTDTQYF
>NA|TRBJ2-5|NA|TRBV20-1
TGCAGTGCGTTCGGCGCGGGCCGCCAAGAGACCCAGTACTTC
CSAFGAGRQETQYF
>NA|TRBJ1-1|NA|TRBV5-1
TGCGCCAGCAGAAGTGGGACTGAAGCTTTCTTT
CASRSGTEAFF
>NA|TRBJ2-5|NA|TRBV20-1
TGCAGTGCTGAAGATCCGGGATCCCCGCAGACCCAGTACTTC
CSAEDPGSPQTQYF
>few|TRBJ2-5|NA|TRBV7-2
TGTGCCAGCAGCCCCTTGACGGGCTCGGAGACCCAGTACTTC
CASSPLTGSETQYF
>few|TRBJ1-3|NA|TRBV3-1
TGTGCCAGCAGCCCCCGGTCGGGGGAAAGCGCCATATATTTT
CASSPRSGESAIYF
>few|TRBJ2-1|NA|TRBV5-1
TGCGCCAGCAGCTGGTCCCTAGGAGTTCGGTTCTTC
CASSWSLGVRFF
>NA|TRBJ1-1|NA|TRBV20-1
TGCAGTGCTAGATCCGGGACTGAAGCTTTCTTT
CSARSGTEAFF
>NA|TRBJ2-2|NA|TRBV18
TGTGCCAGCTCATTAAACGAAGGGAGAGCCGGGGAGCTGTTTTTT
CASSLNEGRAGELFF